This T cell receptor beta chain comes out of a study of blood T cells in healthy people across ages. Overall study: The template switching approach captured approximately one barcoded beta molecule for every two T cells. Study results and caveats: Per-million-T-cell TCR beta diversity fell roughly linearly with age. Long-lived donors had more naive CD4+ cells and higher diversity than aged donors.

Next came a second PCR, run for about 7 to 12 cycles, which used a sample-barcoded 5' primer along with a J-beta primer mix. TCRdb reprocessed the 5' RACE reads with MiXCR, giving one entry per CDR3 protein. This sample has about 680,000 distinct CDR3 sequences, with roughly 49% found just once. In the case of this clonotype: Its matching antigen is unknown. Germline is not matched at one junction end, which may reflect a read error.

Isolation of PBMCs gave at least 7 million cells per sample. The specimen sequenced was blood. The source is a woman in her sixties or seventies in good health.

The CDR3 region is CSARAPGQESIDTQYF. DNA of the CDR3: TGCAGTGCTAGAGCCCCGGGACAGGAAAGCATAGATACGCAGTATTTT. The chain uses TRBV20-1 and TRBJ2-3; TRBD1 matches 8 bases. This CDR3 has 16 amino acids. The germline V gene has CDR1 DFQATT and CDR2 SNEGSKA (reference sequence).